This TCR beta chain was observed in a study of T-cell memory formation after mild COVID-19. About the study: Most TCR clusters belonged to a single donor. General observations from the study: Still unconfirmed is whether the second-wave clones peaking on day 37 recognized SARS-CoV-2. Cross-reactive memory apparently joined, as some responding clones appeared in pre-infection memory.

Barcoded TCR alpha and TCR beta cDNA libraries with UMIs came from 5'RACE using constant-segment primers. TCRdb ran MiXCR on the 5' RACE reads and lists one entry per CDR3 protein. The sample comprises roughly 320,000 distinct CDR3 sequences, around 30% of which are singletons, and about 14% rests with the top ten. With regard to this clonotype: Its cognate antigen is unknown.

The germline V gene has CDR1 MNHEY and CDR2 SVGEGT. The V gene lost 2 bases and the J gene lost 4 bases, with 11 bases spanning the gap. The CDR3 runs to 14 residues. The chain combines TRBV6-2 or TRBV6-3 with TRBJ1-2; D is uncertain. The sequenced sample consisted of PBMCs or a T cell subset sorted from them (not recorded which). This sequence originates from an adult woman who had mild COVID-19 (a few samples of this study predate the infection). Cell type and time point are not known. The CDR3: CASSYGEAAYGYTF. The CDR3 region has the DNA TGTGCCAGCAGTTACGGGGAGGCAGCCTATGGCTACACCTTC.